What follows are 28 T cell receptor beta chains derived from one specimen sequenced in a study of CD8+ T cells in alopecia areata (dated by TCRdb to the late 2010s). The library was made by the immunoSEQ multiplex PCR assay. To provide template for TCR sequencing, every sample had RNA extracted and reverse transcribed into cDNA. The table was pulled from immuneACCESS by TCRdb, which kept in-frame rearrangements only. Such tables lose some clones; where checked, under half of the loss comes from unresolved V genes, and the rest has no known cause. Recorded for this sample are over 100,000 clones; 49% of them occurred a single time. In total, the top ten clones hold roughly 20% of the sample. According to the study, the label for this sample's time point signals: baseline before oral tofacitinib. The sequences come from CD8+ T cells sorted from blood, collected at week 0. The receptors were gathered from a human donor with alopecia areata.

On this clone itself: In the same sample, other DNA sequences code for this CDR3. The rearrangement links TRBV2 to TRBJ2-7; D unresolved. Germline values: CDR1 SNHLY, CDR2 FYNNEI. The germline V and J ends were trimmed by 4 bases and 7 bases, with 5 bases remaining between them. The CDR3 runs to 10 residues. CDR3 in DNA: TGTGCCAGCAGTGGATATGAGCAGTACTTC. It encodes CASSGYEQYF.

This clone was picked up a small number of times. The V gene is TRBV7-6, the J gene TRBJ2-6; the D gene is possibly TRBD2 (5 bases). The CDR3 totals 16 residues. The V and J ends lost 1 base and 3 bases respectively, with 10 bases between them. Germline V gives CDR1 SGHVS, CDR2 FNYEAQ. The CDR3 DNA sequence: TGTGCCAGCAGCTTAGGTGGGGAGTTTGGGGCCAACGTCCTGACTTTC. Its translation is CASSLGGEFGANVLTF.

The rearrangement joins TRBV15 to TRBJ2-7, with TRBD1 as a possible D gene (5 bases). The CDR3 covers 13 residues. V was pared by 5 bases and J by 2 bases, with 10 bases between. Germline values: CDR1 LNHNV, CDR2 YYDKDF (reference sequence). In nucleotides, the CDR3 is TGTGCCACCAGCCCCGACAGAACCTACGAGCAGTACTTC. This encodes CATSPDRTYEQYF.

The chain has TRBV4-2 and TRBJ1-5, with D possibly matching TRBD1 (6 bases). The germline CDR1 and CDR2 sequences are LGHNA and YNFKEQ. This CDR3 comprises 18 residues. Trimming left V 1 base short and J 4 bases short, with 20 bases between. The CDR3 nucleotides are TGTGCCAGCAGCCAAGGGGTAGGGGGAGACACCTTAAATCAGCCCCAGCATTTT. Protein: CASSQGVGGDTLNQPQHF.

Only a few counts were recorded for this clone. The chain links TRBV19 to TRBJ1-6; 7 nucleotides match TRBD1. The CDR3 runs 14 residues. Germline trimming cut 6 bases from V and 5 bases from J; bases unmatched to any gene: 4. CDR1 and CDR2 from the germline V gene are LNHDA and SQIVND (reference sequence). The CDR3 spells CASSPGTDNSPLHF. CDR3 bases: TGTGCCAGTAGCCCCGGGACAGATAATTCACCCCTCCACTTT. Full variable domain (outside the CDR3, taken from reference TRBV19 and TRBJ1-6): DGGITQSPKYLFRKEGQNVTLSCEQNLNHDAMYWYRQDPGQGLRLIYYSQIVNDFQKGDIAEGYSVSREKKESFPLTVTSAQKNPTAFYLCASSPGTDNSPLHFGNGTRLTVT.

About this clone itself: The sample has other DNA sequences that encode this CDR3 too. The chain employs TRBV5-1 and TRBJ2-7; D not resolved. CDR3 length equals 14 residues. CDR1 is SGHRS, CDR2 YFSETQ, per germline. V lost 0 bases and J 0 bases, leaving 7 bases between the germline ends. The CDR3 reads CASSLGGYSYEQYF. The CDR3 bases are TGCGCCAGCAGCTTGGGAGGTTACTCCTACGAGCAGTACTTC.

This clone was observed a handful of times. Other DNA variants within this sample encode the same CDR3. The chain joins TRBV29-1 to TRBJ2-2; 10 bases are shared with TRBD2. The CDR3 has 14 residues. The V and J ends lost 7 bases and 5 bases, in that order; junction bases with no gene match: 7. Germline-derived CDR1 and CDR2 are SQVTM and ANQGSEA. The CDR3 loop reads CSALAGEGTGELFF. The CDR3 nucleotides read TGCAGCGCCCTAGCGGGGGAGGGGACCGGGGAGCTGTTTTTT.

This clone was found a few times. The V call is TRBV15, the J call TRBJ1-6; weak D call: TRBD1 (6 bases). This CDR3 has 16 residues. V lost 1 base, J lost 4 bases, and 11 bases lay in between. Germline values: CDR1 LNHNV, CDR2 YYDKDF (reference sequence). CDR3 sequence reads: CATSRGEGGYNSPLHF. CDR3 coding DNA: TGTGCCACCAGCAGAGGAGAGGGGGGATATAATTCACCCCTCCACTTT. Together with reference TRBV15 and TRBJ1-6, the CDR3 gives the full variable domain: DAMVIQNPRYQVTQFGKPVTLSCSQTLNHNVMYWYQQKSSQAPKLLFHYYDKDFNNEADTPDNFQSRRPNTSFCFLDIRSPGLGDTAMYLCATSRGEGGYNSPLHFGNGTRLTVT.

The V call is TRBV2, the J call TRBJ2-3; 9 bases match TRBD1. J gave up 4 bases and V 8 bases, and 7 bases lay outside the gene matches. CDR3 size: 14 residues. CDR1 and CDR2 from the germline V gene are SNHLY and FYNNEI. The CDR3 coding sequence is TGTGCCAGCCCCGGGACAGGGACCCCAGATACGCAGTATTTT. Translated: CASPGTGTPDTQYF.

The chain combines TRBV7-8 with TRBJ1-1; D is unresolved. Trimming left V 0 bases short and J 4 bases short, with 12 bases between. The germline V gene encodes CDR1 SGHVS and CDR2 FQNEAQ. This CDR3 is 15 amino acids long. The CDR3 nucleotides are TGTGCCAGCAGCTTAGCGACGGAGGGCCTCACTGAAGCTTTCTTT. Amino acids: CASSLATEGLTEAFF.

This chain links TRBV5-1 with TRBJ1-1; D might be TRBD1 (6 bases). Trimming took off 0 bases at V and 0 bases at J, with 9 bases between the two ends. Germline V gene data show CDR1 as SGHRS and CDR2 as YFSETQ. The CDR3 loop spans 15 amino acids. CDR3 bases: TGCGCCAGCAGCTTGGGTACAGGGATGAACACTGAAGCTTTCTTT. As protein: CASSLGTGMNTEAFF.

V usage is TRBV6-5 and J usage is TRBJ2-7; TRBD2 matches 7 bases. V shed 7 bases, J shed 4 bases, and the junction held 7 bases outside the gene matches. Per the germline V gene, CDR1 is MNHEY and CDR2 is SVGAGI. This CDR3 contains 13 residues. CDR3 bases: TGTGCCAGCACCTTTGGGGAGGGTTACGAGCAGTACTTC. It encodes CASTFGEGYEQYF.

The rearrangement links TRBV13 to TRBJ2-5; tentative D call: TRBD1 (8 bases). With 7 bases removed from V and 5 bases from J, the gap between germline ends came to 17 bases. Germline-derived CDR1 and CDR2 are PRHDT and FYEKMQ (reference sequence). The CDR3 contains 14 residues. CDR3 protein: CASTPTGEGETQYF. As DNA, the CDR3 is TGTGCCAGCACCCCGACAGGGGAGGGGGAGACCCAGTACTTC.

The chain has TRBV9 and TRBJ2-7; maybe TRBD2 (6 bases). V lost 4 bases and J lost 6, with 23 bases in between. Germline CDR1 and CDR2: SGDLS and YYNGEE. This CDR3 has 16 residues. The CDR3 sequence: CASSPTKHGGFGEQYF. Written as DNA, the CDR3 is TGTGCCAGCAGCCCAACGAAGCACGGGGGATTTGGCGAGCAGTACTTC.

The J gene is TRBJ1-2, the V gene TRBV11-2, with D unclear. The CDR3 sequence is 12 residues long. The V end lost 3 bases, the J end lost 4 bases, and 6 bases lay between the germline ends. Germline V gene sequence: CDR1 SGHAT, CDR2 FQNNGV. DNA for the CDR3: TGTGCCAGCAGCTTCGGGAGCTATGGCTACACCTTC. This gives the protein CASSFGSYGYTF.

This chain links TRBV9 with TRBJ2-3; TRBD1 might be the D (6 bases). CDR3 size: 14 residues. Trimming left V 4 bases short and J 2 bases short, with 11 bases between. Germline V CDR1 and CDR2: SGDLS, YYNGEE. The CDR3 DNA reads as TGTGCCAGCAGCTCAGGGGTCTCCACAGATACGCAGTATTTT. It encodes CASSSGVSTDTQYF.

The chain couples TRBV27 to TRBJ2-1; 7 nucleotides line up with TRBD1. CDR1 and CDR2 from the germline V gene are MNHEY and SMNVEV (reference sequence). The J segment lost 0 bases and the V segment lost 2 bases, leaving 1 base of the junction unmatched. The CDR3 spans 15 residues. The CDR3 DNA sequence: TGTGCCAGCAGTTTAGGGACAGTCTCCTACAATGAGCAGTTCTTC. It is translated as CASSLGTVSYNEQFF.

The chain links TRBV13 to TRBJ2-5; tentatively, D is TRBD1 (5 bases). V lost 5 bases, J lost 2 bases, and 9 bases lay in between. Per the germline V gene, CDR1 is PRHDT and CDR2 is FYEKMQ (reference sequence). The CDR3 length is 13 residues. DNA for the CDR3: TGTGCCAGCAGCCACCGACAGCAAGAGACCCAGTACTTC. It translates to CASSHRQQETQYF. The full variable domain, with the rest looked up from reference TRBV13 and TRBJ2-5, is AAGVIQSPRHLIKEKRETATLKCYPIPRHDTVYWYQQGPGQDPQFLISFYEKMQSDKGSIPDRFSAQQFSDYHSELNMSSLELGDSALYFCASSHRQQETQYFGPGTRLLVL.

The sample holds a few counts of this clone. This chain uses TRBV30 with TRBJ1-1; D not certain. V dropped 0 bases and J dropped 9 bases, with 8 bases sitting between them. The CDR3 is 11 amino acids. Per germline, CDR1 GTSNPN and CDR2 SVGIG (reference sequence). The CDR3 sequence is CAWSVRDQAFF. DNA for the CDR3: TGTGCCTGGAGTGTGAGAGACCAAGCTTTCTTT.

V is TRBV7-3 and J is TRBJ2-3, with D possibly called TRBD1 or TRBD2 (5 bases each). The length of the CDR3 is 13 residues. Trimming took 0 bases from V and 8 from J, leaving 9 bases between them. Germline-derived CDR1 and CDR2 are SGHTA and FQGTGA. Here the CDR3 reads CASSLTSRGTQYF. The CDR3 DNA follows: TGTGCCAGCAGCTTAACGTCGAGGGGTACGCAGTATTTT.

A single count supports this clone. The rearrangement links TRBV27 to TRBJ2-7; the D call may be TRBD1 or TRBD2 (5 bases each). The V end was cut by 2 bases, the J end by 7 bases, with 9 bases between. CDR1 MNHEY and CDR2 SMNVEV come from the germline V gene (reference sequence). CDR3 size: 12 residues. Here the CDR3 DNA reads TGTGCCAGCAGTTTAGGGGGTGTGGAGCAGTACTTC. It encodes CASSLGGVEQYF.

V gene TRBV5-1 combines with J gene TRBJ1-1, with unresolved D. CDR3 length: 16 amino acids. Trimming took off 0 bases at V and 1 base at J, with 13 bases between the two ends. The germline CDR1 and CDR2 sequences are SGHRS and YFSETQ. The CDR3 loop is CASSLVGAPRNTEAFF. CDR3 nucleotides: TGCGCCAGCAGCTTGGTTGGAGCACCAAGGAACACTGAAGCTTTCTTT. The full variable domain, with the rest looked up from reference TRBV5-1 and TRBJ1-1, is KAGVTQTPRYLIKTRGQQVTLSCSPISGHRSVSWYQQTPGQGLQFLFEYFSETQRNKGNFPGRFSGRQFSNSRSEMNVSTLELGDSALYLCASSLVGAPRNTEAFFGQGTRLTVV.

CDR3 in amino acids: CASSQDGRVPNYGYTF. Here the CDR3 DNA reads TGTGCCAGCAGCCAAGATGGACGGGTACCTAACTATGGCTACACCTTC. V gene TRBV14 combines with J gene TRBJ1-2; the D is unclear. The CDR3 runs to 16 residues. The germline V gene has CDR1 SGHDN and CDR2 FVKESK. V was cut by 0 bases and J by 0 bases, with 11 bases left in between. Variable domain in full (rest from reference TRBV14 and TRBJ1-2): EAGVTQFPSHSVIEKGQTVTLRCDPISGHDNLYWYRRVMGKEIKFLLHFVKESKQDESGMPNNRFLAERTGGTYSTLKVQPAELEDSGVYFCASSQDGRVPNYGYTFGSGTRLTVV.

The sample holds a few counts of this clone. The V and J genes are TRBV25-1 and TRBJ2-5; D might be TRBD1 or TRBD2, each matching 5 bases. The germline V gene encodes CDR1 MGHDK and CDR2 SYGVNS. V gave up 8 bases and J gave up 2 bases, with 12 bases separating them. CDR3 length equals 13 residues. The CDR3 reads CASGRDEQETQYF. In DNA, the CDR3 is TGTGCCAGCGGCCGGGACGAACAAGAGACCCAGTACTTC.

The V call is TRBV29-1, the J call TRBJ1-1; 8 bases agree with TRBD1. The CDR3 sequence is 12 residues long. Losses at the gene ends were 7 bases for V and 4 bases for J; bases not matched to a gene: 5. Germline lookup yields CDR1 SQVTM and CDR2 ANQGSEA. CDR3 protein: CSGQGAGTEAFF. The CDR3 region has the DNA TGCAGCGGGCAGGGGGCAGGCACTGAAGCTTTCTTT. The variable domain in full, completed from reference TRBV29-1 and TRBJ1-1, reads SAVISQKPSRDICQRGTSLTIQCQVDSQVTMMFWYRQQPGQSLTLIATANQGSEATYESGFVIDKFPISRPNLTFSTLTVSNMSPEDSSIYLCSGQGAGTEAFFGQGTRLTVV.

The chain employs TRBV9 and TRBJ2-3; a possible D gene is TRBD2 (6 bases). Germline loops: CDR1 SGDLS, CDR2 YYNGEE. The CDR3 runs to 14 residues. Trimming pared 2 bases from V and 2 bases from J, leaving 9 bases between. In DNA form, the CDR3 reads TGTGCCAGCAGCGTGCGGGGAGACACAGATACGCAGTATTTT. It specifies CASSVRGDTDTQYF.

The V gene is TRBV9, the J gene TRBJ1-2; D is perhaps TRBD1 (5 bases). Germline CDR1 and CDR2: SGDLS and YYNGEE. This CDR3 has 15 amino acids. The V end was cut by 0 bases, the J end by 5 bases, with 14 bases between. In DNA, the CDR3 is TGTGCCAGCAGCGTAGAGGTAACAGGTGTTTATGGCTACACCTTC. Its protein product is CASSVEVTGVYGYTF.

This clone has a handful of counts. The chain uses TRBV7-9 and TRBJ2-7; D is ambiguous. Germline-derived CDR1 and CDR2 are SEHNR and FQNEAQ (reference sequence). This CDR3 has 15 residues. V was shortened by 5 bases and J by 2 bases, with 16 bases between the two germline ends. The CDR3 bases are TGTGCCAGCAGCCAAAGTGGATTTCAAGCCTACGAGCAGTACTTC. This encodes CASSQSGFQAYEQYF.